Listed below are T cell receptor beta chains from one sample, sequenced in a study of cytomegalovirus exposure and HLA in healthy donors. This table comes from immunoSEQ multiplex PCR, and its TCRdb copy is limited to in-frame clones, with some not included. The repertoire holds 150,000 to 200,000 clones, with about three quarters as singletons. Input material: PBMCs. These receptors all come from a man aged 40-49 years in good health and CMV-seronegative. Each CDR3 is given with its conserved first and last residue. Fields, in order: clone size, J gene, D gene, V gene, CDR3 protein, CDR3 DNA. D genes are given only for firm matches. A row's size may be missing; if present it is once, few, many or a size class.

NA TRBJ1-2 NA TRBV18 CASSPAGVSNYGYTF TGTGCCAGCTCACCAGCGGGGGTATCGAACTATGGCTACACCTTC
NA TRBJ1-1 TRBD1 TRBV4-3 CASSQWTGRGTEAFF TGCGCCAGCAGCCAGTGGACAGGGCGGGGAACTGAAGCTTTCTTT
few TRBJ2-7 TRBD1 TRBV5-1 CASSLAAWDSSSYEQYF TGCGCCAGCAGCTTGGCGGCTTGGGACAGCAGCTCCTACGAGCAGTACTTC
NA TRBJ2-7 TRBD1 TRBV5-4 CASSLDRGPYEQYF TGTGCCAGCAGCTTGGACAGGGGGCCCTACGAGCAGTACTTC
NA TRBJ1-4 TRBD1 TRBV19 CASSPRAGGEEKLFF TGTGCCAGTAGTCCCCGGGCAGGGGGCGAGGAAAAACTGTTTTTT
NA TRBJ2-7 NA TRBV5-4 CASSLGQSYEQYF TGTGCCAGCAGCTTGGGACAGTCCTACGAGCAGTACTTC
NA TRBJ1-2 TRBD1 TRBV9 CASSVGSEAGGYGYTF TGTGCCAGCAGCGTAGGTTCCGAAGCAGGGGGCTATGGCTACACCTTC
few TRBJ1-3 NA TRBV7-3 CASSLDSTGNTIYF TGTGCCAGCAGCTTAGACAGTACAGGAAACACCATATATTTT
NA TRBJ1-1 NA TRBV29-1 CSVPGDLNTEAFF TGCAGCGTTCCAGGGGATCTAAACACTGAAGCTTTCTTT
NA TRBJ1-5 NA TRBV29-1 CSVGGGGQPQHF TGCAGCGTTGGAGGCGGGGGTCAGCCCCAGCATTTT
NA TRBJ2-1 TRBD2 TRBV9 CASSVGLAGDAEQFF TGTGCCAGCAGCGTAGGACTAGCGGGGGACGCTGAGCAGTTCTTC
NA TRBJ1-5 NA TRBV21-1 CASSKARKGAAYGNQPQHF TGTGCCAGCAGCAAAGCGCGGAAGGGGGCGGCGTACGGCAATCAGCCCCAGCATTTT
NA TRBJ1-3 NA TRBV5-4 CASSHLSSGNTIYF TGTGCCAGCAGCCATTTGAGCTCTGGAAACACCATATATTTT
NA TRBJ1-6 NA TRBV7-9 CASSFTQGNSPLHF TGTGCCAGCAGCTTTACACAGGGCAATTCACCCCTCCACTTT
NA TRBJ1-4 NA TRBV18 CASSRQPNEKLFF TGTGCCAGCTCACGACAGCCTAATGAAAAACTGTTTTTT
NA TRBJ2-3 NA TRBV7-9 CASSQGWSTDTQYF TGTGCCAGCAGCCAGGGATGGAGCACAGATACGCAGTATTTT
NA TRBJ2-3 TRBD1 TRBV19 CASSPRQGASSDTQYF TGTGCCAGTAGTCCCAGACAGGGGGCTAGTTCGGATACGCAGTATTTT
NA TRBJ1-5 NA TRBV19 CASSRRVVINQPQHF TGTGCCAGTAGTAGGAGGGTCGTTATCAATCAGCCCCAGCATTTT
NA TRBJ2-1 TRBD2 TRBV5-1 CASSFLLAGIRDEQFF TGCGCCAGCAGCTTTCTCCTAGCGGGAATAAGGGATGAGCAGTTCTTC
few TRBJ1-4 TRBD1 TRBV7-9 CASSWGQGGEKLFF TGTGCCAGCAGCTGGGGACAGGGCGGTGAAAAACTGTTTTTT
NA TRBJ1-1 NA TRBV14 CASSSVIGNTEAFF TGTGCCAGCAGCTCGGTAATTGGGAACACTGAAGCTTTCTTT
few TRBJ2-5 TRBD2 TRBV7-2 CASSFNAGEETQYF TGTGCCAGCAGCTTTAATGCGGGGGAAGAGACCCAGTACTTC
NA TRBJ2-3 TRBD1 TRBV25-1 CASSATGGKDTQYF TGTGCCAGCAGTGCGACAGGGGGCAAAGATACGCAGTATTTT
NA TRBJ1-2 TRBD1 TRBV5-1 CASSPDRAGYTF TGCGCCAGCAGCCCGGACAGGGCCGGCTACACCTTC
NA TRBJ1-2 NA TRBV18 CASSPRQAPNYGYTF TGTGCCAGCTCACCCAGACAGGCCCCCAACTATGGCTACACCTTC
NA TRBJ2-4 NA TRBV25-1 CASSVARGQKNIQYF TGTGCCAGCAGTGTCGCCCGCGGTCAGAAAAACATTCAGTACTTC
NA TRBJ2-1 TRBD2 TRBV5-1 CASSLAGTRDNEQFF TGCGCCAGCAGCTTGGCAGGGACTAGAGACAATGAGCAGTTCTTC
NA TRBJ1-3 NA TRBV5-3 CARSSGPDRSGNTIYF TGTGCCAGAAGCTCAGGCCCCGACCGCTCTGGAAACACCATATATTTT
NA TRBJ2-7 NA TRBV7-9 CASSLGGPGEQYF TGTGCCAGCAGCTTAGGCGGTCCGGGAGAGCAGTACTTC
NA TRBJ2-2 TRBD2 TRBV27 CASSPSGRSNTGELFF TGTGCCAGCAGCCCTAGCGGCAGATCGAACACCGGGGAGCTGTTTTTT
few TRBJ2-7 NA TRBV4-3 CASSQDSGTGQYF TGCGCCAGCAGCCAAGATTCTGGTACTGGGCAGTACTTC
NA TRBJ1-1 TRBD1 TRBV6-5 CASRQQGAAEAFF TGTGCCAGCAGACAACAGGGGGCCGCTGAAGCTTTCTTT
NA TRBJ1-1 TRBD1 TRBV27 CASSLPRGSNTEAFF TGTGCCAGCAGTTTGCCCAGGGGGTCGAACACTGAAGCTTTCTTT
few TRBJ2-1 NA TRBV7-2 CASKASSGYNEQFF TGTGCCAGCAAGGCCTCCTCGGGGTACAATGAGCAGTTCTTC
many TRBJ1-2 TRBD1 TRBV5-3 CARSRGQGSRYTF TGTGCCAGAAGCCGCGGACAGGGTAGTCGCTACACCTTC
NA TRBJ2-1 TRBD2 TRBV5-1 CASSLGIAGGSYNEQFF TGCGCCAGCAGCTTGGGTATAGCGGGGGGCTCCTACAATGAGCAGTTCTTC
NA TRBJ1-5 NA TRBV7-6 CASSLDEGQPQHF TGTGCCAGCAGCTTAGATGAGGGTCAGCCCCAGCATTTT
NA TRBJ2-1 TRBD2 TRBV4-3 CASSQDLGAGGTYSSYNEQFF TGCGCCAGCAGCCAAGATCTTGGAGCGGGGGGGACATACAGCTCCTACAATGAGCAGTTCTTC
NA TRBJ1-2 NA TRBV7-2 CASSLRDSNYGYTF TGTGCCAGCAGCTTAAGAGACAGCAACTATGGCTACACCTTC
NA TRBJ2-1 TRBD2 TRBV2 CASRRELAGERNEQFF TGTGCCAGCAGACGAGAACTAGCGGGAGAAAGAAATGAGCAGTTCTTC
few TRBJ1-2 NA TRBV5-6 CASSPFRGIGGYTF TGTGCCAGCAGCCCATTCCGGGGAATTGGTGGCTACACCTTC
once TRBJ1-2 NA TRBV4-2 CASSQDPRRGGYTF TGTGCCAGCAGCCAAGATCCACGGAGGGGTGGCTACACCTTC
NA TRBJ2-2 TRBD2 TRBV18 CASSRPGLAGPGELFF TGTGCCAGCTCACGTCCGGGACTAGCGGGACCCGGGGAGCTGTTTTTT
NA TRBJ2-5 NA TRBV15 CATSRGGWETQYF TGTGCCACCAGCAGAGGAGGGTGGGAGACCCAGTACTTC
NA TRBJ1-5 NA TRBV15 CATSPVSRNQPQHF TGTGCCACCAGCCCGGTTAGTCGCAATCAGCCCCAGCATTTT
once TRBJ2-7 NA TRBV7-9 CASSLVGGSHEQYF TGTGCCAGCAGCTTAGTTGGAGGGTCCCACGAGCAGTACTTC
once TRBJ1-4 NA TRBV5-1 CASSPTGFGDWKGEKLFF TGCGCCAGCAGCCCGACGGGCTTCGGGGACTGGAAGGGTGAAAAACTGTTTTTT
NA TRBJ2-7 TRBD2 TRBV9 CASSVGGGAGIDEQYF TGTGCCAGCAGCGTAGGCGGGGGGGCCGGTATCGACGAGCAGTACTTC
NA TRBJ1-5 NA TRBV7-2 CASSLGSGGNQPQHF TGTGCCAGCAGCTTAGGATCAGGGGGCAATCAGCCCCAGCATTTT
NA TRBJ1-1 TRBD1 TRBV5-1 CASSLGTGGYTEAFF TGCGCCAGCAGCTTGGGGACAGGGGGCTACACTGAAGCTTTCTTT